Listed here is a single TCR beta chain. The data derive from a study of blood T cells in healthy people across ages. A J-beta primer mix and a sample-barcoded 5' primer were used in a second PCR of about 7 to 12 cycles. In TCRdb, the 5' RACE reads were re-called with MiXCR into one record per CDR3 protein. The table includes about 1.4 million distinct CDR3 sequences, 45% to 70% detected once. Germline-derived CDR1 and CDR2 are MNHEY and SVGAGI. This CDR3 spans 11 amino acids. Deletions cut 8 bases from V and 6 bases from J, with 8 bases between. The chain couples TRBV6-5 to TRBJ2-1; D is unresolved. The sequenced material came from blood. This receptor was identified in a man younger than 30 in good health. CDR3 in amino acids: CASGDVNEQFF. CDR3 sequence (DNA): TGTGCCAGCGGTGACGTCAATGAGCAGTTCTTC.